A selection of T cell receptor beta chains follows, all from one sample in a study of blood T cell repertoires in COVID-19. The assay was immunoSEQ multiplex PCR, and TCRdb's table has in-frame clones only and misses some. The repertoire holds under 150,000 clones, with over 60% as singletons. The source material was peripheral blood. All receptors derive from a man older than 75 with acute or convalescent COVID-19. Each CDR3 is given without its conserved first and last residue. The D gene is left open where the match is weak. Clone sizes are given selectively: once, few, many, or a class where the clone is expanded.

d_call: TRBD2
j_call: TRBJ2-3
v_call: TRBV4-3
clone_size: NA
cdr3_aa: ASSQVGSGGNTQY

d_call: TRBD1
j_call: TRBJ2-7
v_call: TRBV6-2/TRBV6-3
clone_size: NA
cdr3_aa: ASSYPGQGFEQY

d_call: NA
j_call: TRBJ2-7
v_call: TRBV11-2
clone_size: once
cdr3_aa: ASSPIRGGMGEQY

d_call: NA
j_call: TRBJ1-1
v_call: TRBV5-1
clone_size: NA
cdr3_aa: ASSQNGLGNTEAF

d_call: TRBD2
j_call: TRBJ2-7
v_call: TRBV10-1
clone_size: NA
cdr3_aa: ATTSGTTYEQY

d_call: NA
j_call: TRBJ2-2
v_call: TRBV5-4
clone_size: few
cdr3_aa: ASSKTGELF

d_call: NA
j_call: TRBJ1-4
v_call: TRBV7-8
clone_size: NA
cdr3_aa: ASSSRSNEKLF

d_call: NA
j_call: TRBJ2-3
v_call: TRBV6-6
clone_size: NA
cdr3_aa: ASSPREGRGDTQY

d_call: TRBD1
j_call: TRBJ2-1
v_call: TRBV10-3
clone_size: NA
cdr3_aa: AITRGQGVNEQF

d_call: NA
j_call: TRBJ2-7
v_call: TRBV5-4
clone_size: NA
cdr3_aa: ASSMVTGEQY

d_call: NA
j_call: TRBJ2-3
v_call: TRBV7-2
clone_size: NA
cdr3_aa: ATRGRNFQGRPTDTQY

d_call: NA
j_call: TRBJ1-5
v_call: TRBV5-4
clone_size: NA
cdr3_aa: ASSFSPSGRIDQPQH

d_call: NA
j_call: TRBJ2-7
v_call: TRBV12-3/TRBV12-4
clone_size: NA
cdr3_aa: ASSNTYEQY

d_call: NA
j_call: TRBJ1-4
v_call: TRBV6-5
clone_size: NA
cdr3_aa: ASSSRQEDLLF

d_call: NA
j_call: TRBJ1-4
v_call: TRBV18
clone_size: NA
cdr3_aa: ASSPEGVNEKLF

d_call: TRBD1
j_call: TRBJ2-7
v_call: TRBV7-8
clone_size: NA
cdr3_aa: ASSKGTGGYEQY

d_call: TRBD1
j_call: TRBJ1-2
v_call: TRBV7-2
clone_size: few
cdr3_aa: ASSPGTEGGYT

d_call: NA
j_call: TRBJ1-5
v_call: TRBV6-1
clone_size: many
cdr3_aa: ASSEVVASNQPQH

d_call: NA
j_call: TRBJ1-6
v_call: TRBV7-8
clone_size: NA
cdr3_aa: ASSPPGGKGSPLH

d_call: TRBD1
j_call: TRBJ2-7
v_call: TRBV28
clone_size: NA
cdr3_aa: ASSASGTGNYEQY

d_call: NA
j_call: TRBJ1-5
v_call: TRBV21-1
clone_size: NA
cdr3_aa: ASSKDIGNQPQH

d_call: TRBD1
j_call: TRBJ2-2
v_call: TRBV29-1
clone_size: NA
cdr3_aa: SVEGTGDWGNTGELF

d_call: NA
j_call: TRBJ2-1
v_call: TRBV12-3/TRBV12-4
clone_size: NA
cdr3_aa: ASSLGAHEQF

d_call: TRBD1
j_call: TRBJ2-7
v_call: TRBV3-1/TRBV3-2
clone_size: once
cdr3_aa: ASSPPGQANSYEQY

d_call: TRBD2
j_call: TRBJ2-7
v_call: TRBV10-1
clone_size: few
cdr3_aa: ANTPLAGVKYEQY

d_call: TRBD1
j_call: TRBJ1-2
v_call: TRBV19
clone_size: NA
cdr3_aa: ASTRQGGHGYT

d_call: TRBD2
j_call: TRBJ2-1
v_call: TRBV5-1
clone_size: NA
cdr3_aa: ASSQRGGANSNEQF

d_call: NA
j_call: TRBJ2-5
v_call: TRBV24-1
clone_size: once
cdr3_aa: ATSDPRGGGETQY

d_call: NA
j_call: TRBJ2-5
v_call: TRBV2
clone_size: NA
cdr3_aa: ASRRVETQY

d_call: TRBD2
j_call: TRBJ2-7
v_call: TRBV5-5
clone_size: NA
cdr3_aa: ASSLELAVYEQY

d_call: NA
j_call: TRBJ1-2
v_call: TRBV7-2
clone_size: NA
cdr3_aa: ASSVVTYGYT

d_call: TRBD1
j_call: TRBJ2-1
v_call: TRBV4-3
clone_size: NA
cdr3_aa: ASSQDYSGTGGYNEQF

d_call: NA
j_call: TRBJ2-3
v_call: TRBV7-6
clone_size: NA
cdr3_aa: ASSFIADTQY

d_call: TRBD2
j_call: TRBJ2-1
v_call: TRBV30
clone_size: NA
cdr3_aa: AWSPPWSGASYNEQF

d_call: NA
j_call: TRBJ1-3
v_call: TRBV5-1
clone_size: NA
cdr3_aa: ASSPSLSSGNTIY

d_call: TRBD2
j_call: TRBJ2-5
v_call: TRBV18
clone_size: NA
cdr3_aa: ASSPQRGNQETQY

d_call: NA
j_call: TRBJ2-1
v_call: TRBV19
clone_size: few
cdr3_aa: ASSWTPRLGLEQF

d_call: NA
j_call: TRBJ1-4
v_call: TRBV7-8
clone_size: NA
cdr3_aa: ASSFPTGRGNEKLF

d_call: NA
j_call: TRBJ2-6
v_call: TRBV7-8
clone_size: NA
cdr3_aa: GQTRISGANVLT

d_call: TRBD1
j_call: TRBJ1-5
v_call: TRBV19
clone_size: NA
cdr3_aa: ASSTTQGARSQPQH

d_call: TRBD2
j_call: TRBJ2-7
v_call: TRBV15
clone_size: NA
cdr3_aa: ATSRAGAGDEQY

d_call: NA
j_call: TRBJ2-1
v_call: TRBV9
clone_size: NA
cdr3_aa: ASSAGLTLQGEQF

d_call: TRBD2
j_call: TRBJ2-1
v_call: TRBV12-3/TRBV12-4
clone_size: few
cdr3_aa: ASSAPSGEEQF

d_call: NA
j_call: TRBJ2-7
v_call: TRBV19
clone_size: NA
cdr3_aa: ASSSDLRGSEQY

d_call: NA
j_call: TRBJ1-2
v_call: TRBV19
clone_size: few
cdr3_aa: ASSNTGLYGYT

d_call: NA
j_call: TRBJ2-7
v_call: TRBV4-1
clone_size: NA
cdr3_aa: ASSPYQGSSYEQY

d_call: NA
j_call: TRBJ2-3
v_call: TRBV5-5
clone_size: few
cdr3_aa: ASSLMGVYTDTQY

d_call: NA
j_call: TRBJ1-5
v_call: TRBV5-5
clone_size: NA
cdr3_aa: ASSTHRDQPQH

d_call: NA
j_call: TRBJ1-3
v_call: TRBV3-1/TRBV3-2
clone_size: NA
cdr3_aa: ATRDDAGNTIY

d_call: TRBD2
j_call: TRBJ2-1
v_call: TRBV7-9
clone_size: few
cdr3_aa: ASSSRLAGNNEQF

d_call: TRBD2
j_call: TRBJ2-1
v_call: TRBV4-2
clone_size: NA
cdr3_aa: ASSQGPAGGLNNEQF

d_call: NA
j_call: TRBJ2-3
v_call: TRBV11-2
clone_size: NA
cdr3_aa: ASSLGQASAASTDTQY